This T cell receptor (beta chain) was found in a study of blood T cell repertoires in COVID-19. This clone was observed once. This CDR3 is built from 14 residues. Germline values: CDR1 SGHNT, CDR2 YENEEA. Here immunoSEQ multiplex PCR was the method, and the copy in TCRdb shows in-frame clones only, minus some. This sample has tens of thousands of clones, with around nine tenths found just once. The gene calls are TRBV11-3 and TRBJ2-3; 11 bases are a match to TRBD2. This clonotype was obtained from a man between 35 and 55 years old with COVID-19, enrolled during active disease. Material: peripheral blood. The CDR3 coding sequence is TGTGCAACCCGGACTAGCGGGCCCGGAGATACGCAGTATTTT. It yields the protein CATRTSGPGDTQYF.